This T cell receptor beta chain appears in the sequencing data of a study of T cells in Graves' hyperthyroidism and ophthalmopathy. TCR beta CDR3 sequences were amplified from RNA transcripts. With the HTBI primer set, the TCR CDR3 went through a first round of RT-PCR. MiXCR was run by TCRdb on the multiplex PCR reads, yielding one entry per CDR3 protein. This table has 40,000 to 65,000 distinct CDR3 sequences, roughly 50% appearing once. Germline-derived CDR1 and CDR2 are SGHVS and FQNEAQ. The CDR3 contains 15 residues. Ophthalmopathy patients had Clinical Activity Score at least 3, NOSPECS grade at least 4, duration under 3 months. Uncontrolled infection, other autoimmune disease, pregnancy or lactation excluded patients. PBMCs came from 10 ml fresh peripheral blood. About this clonotype itself: What it recognizes is unknown. In this CDR3 the conserved last residue, phenylalanine or tryptophan, is missing, so a read error is likely.

Overall study findings and caveats: Ophthalmopathy, which appeared later, was predicted by the model a median approximately six months before onset.

The receptor was isolated from a woman in her forties or fifties with Graves' ophthalmopathy. V is TRBV7-8 and J is TRBJ2-7, with 7 positions matching TRBD1. Material for sequencing was blood. CDR3 protein: CAGSLPQGVRNEQYS. The DNA for the CDR3 is TGTGCCGGCAGCTTGCCTCAGGGGGTGAGAAACGAGCAGTACTCC.